The 5 T cell receptor beta chains listed next were all sequenced from one sample in a study of blood T cell repertoires in COVID-19. Only in-frame clones appear in the TCRdb table, and some are missing; sequencing was by immunoSEQ multiplex PCR. Of 140,000 to 150,000 clones detected, approximately 80% appear once; the ten largest clones hold around 4.8%. The sample comprised peripheral blood. The origin of the receptors is a human donor in a cohort sampled during active COVID-19.

The chain is built from TRBV11-2 and TRBJ1-2; weak D call: TRBD1 (6 bases). Trimming shortened V by 1 base and J by 4 bases, and 7 bases separated the two germline ends. Germline CDR1 and CDR2: SGHAT and FQNNGV. The CDR3 sequence is 13 residues long. In nucleotides, the CDR3 is TGTGCCAGCAGCTTAGGGACAGTCTATGGCTACACCTTC. Protein: CASSLGTVYGYTF.

This chain links TRBV28 with TRBJ2-3; TRBD1 matches at 9 bases. The CDR3 consists of 16 residues. CDR1 and CDR2 (germline): MDHEN, SYDVKM. V gave up 5 bases and J gave up 2 bases; unmatched junction bases: 8. In DNA, the CDR3 is TGTGCCAGCAGTACCCGGGACAGGGACCCCACAGATACGCAGTATTTT. Amino acid sequence: CASSTRDRDPTDTQYF.

The V gene is TRBV7-3, the J gene TRBJ2-1; 9 bases are a match to TRBD2. Germline V lookup: CDR1 SGHTA, CDR2 FQGTGA. The V segment lost 2 bases and the J segment 10 bases; nucleotides outside the gene matches: 9. This CDR3 spans 15 amino acids. This chain's CDR3 is CASSLLAGKLGEQFF. The CDR3 bases are TGTGCCAGCAGCTTACTAGCGGGAAAATTGGGGGAGCAGTTCTTC.

This clone was seen a few times. V and J are TRBV19 and TRBJ2-7, with TRBD2 matching 12 bases. This CDR3 region has 16 residues. Germline-derived CDR1 and CDR2 are LNHDA and SQIVND (reference sequence). The J segment lost 6 bases and the V segment lost 6 bases, leaving 12 bases of the junction unmatched. The CDR3 nucleotides are TGTGCCAGTAGGGAGACTAGCGGGGGTCCAGATGGCGAGCAGTACTTC. It translates to CASRETSGGPDGEQYF.

V and J are TRBV2 and TRBJ1-5; 7 positions agree with TRBD1. The CDR3 consists of 13 residues. Germline V gene sequence: CDR1 SNHLY, CDR2 FYNNEI. J was trimmed by 6 bases and V by 6 bases; bases with no gene match: 5. CDR3 sequence: CASSDDRVQPQHF. The CDR3 DNA sequence: TGTGCCAGCAGCGACGACAGGGTTCAGCCCCAGCATTTT.